These 14 T cell receptor beta chains were sequenced from one sample in a study of technical replicates of blood from a handful of donors (dated 2017 in TCRdb). Libraries came from the immunoSEQ multiplex PCR assay. Entries here come from immuneACCESS through TCRdb and include only in-frame sequences with V and J called. Some clones fail to appear in such tables; in the studies checked, an unresolved V gene covers under half of the shortfall, and the cause of the remainder is unknown. A total of over 85,000 clones appear in this sample, roughly 95% of them only once. Of the sample, about 0.3% falls within the top ten clones. Sequencing was done on a sample of T cells isolated from PBMCs. Receptors were obtained from a human donor in good health.

V and J are TRBV5-1 and TRBJ2-7; 12 bases fit TRBD2. This CDR3 contains 16 residues. J gave up 2 bases and V 0 bases, and 3 bases lay outside the gene matches. Germline CDR1 SGHRS, CDR2 YFSETQ. CDR3 DNA sequence: TGCGCCAGCAGCTTGGATTGGACTAGCGGGACCTACGAGCAGTACTTC. This sequence encodes CASSLDWTSGTYEQYF.

This chain links TRBV28 with TRBJ2-7, with 7 nucleotides matching TRBD1. The CDR3 has 13 residues. Germline loops: CDR1 MDHEN, CDR2 SYDVKM. V trimming: 6 bases; J trimming: 3 bases; junction bases outside the gene matches: 5. The CDR3 protein is CASRRNRGYEQYF. CDR3 bases: TGTGCCAGCAGGAGAAACAGGGGCTACGAGCAGTACTTC.

The J gene is TRBJ2-1, the V gene TRBV16; 11 bases fit TRBD2. CDR3 size: 17 residues. V was clipped by 6 bases and J by 6 bases; unmatched bases: 13. The germline CDR1 and CDR2 sequences are KGHSY and FQNENV. This CDR3 is CASSPMGLAGGRNEQFF. The CDR3 DNA reads TGTGCCAGCAGTCCTATGGGGCTAGCGGGAGGTCGCAATGAGCAGTTCTTC.

The V and J genes are TRBV19 and TRBJ2-5; the D gene is possibly TRBD1 (6 bases). With 2 bases removed from V and 1 base from J, the gap between germline ends came to 14 bases. CDR3 size: 16 residues. The germline V gene encodes CDR1 LNHDA and CDR2 SQIVND (reference sequence). CDR3 region: CASSIIGQRSQETQYF. DNA of the CDR3: TGTGCCAGTAGTATAATCGGACAGCGTAGCCAAGAGACCCAGTACTTC.

The V call is TRBV27, the J call TRBJ1-1; 7 positions match TRBD1. Trimming removed 10 bases from V and 7 bases from J; junction bases left unmatched: 6. The CDR3 is made up of 11 amino acids. CDR1 MNHEY and CDR2 SMNVEV come from the germline V gene (reference sequence). As DNA, the CDR3 is TGTGCCATATTTCAGGGGGATGAAGCTTTCTTT. Amino acid sequence: CAIFQGDEAFF.

This clone was seen only once. V gene TRBV7-3 combines with J gene TRBJ2-7; D is possibly TRBD2 (6 bases). V was clipped by 5 bases and J by 1 base, with 12 bases between them. The germline gives CDR1 SGHTA, CDR2 FQGTGA. The CDR3 has 14 amino acids. The CDR3 DNA reads TGTGCCAGCAGCCTGGAGGGTGGATCCTACGAGCAGTACTTC. It codes for CASSLEGGSYEQYF.

V gene TRBV19 combines with J gene TRBJ2-1; TRBD2 matches at 11 bases. The V segment lost 2 bases and the J segment 9 bases; nucleotides outside the gene matches: 6. Germline V gene data show CDR1 as LNHDA and CDR2 as SQIVND (reference sequence). The CDR3 has 15 amino acids. The CDR3 here is CASSIQASGRFEQFF. CDR3 DNA sequence: TGTGCCAGTAGTATACAGGCTAGCGGGAGGTTTGAGCAGTTCTTC.

The gene calls are TRBV7-3 and TRBJ2-1, with TRBD1 matching over 8 bases. Germline CDR1 and CDR2: SGHTA and FQGTGA. The CDR3 contains 13 residues. V was clipped by 6 bases and J by 8 bases; unmatched bases: 6. In nucleotides, the CDR3 is TGTGCCAGCAGAGAAGCAGGGGGCGATGAGCAGTTCTTC. Protein sequence: CASREAGGDEQFF.

The V gene is TRBV6-5, the J gene TRBJ1-1; tentative D call: TRBD1 (6 bases). V was pared by 5 bases and J by 1 base, with 11 bases between. CDR3 length: 14 amino acids. Germline CDR1 reads MNHEY; CDR2 reads SVGAGI. The CDR3: CASSDSTGNTEAFF. The DNA of the CDR3 is TGTGCCAGCAGTGATTCGACAGGGAACACTGAAGCTTTCTTT.

The chain couples TRBV6-5 to TRBJ1-1; 7 nucleotides align to TRBD1. Germline V gene sequence: CDR1 MNHEY, CDR2 SVGAGI. With 8 bases clipped from V and 4 bases from J, the junction kept 10 bases outside the gene matches. The CDR3 is 14 amino acids. CDR3 protein: CASSHRGGGTEAFF. The CDR3 coding sequence is TGTGCCAGCTCCCACAGGGGAGGAGGCACTGAAGCTTTCTTT.

The chain combines TRBV15 with TRBJ2-5; 7 nucleotides match TRBD1. Germline assignment: CDR1 LNHNV and CDR2 YYDKDF (reference sequence). With V trimmed by 5 bases and J by 5 bases, 8 bases remained unmatched. This CDR3 has 14 residues. CDR3 region: CATSAGGLGETQYF. CDR3 bases: TGTGCCACCAGCGCAGGGGGTCTCGGGGAGACCCAGTACTTC.

J is TRBJ1-2 and V is TRBV29-1; no clear D. The germline gives CDR1 SQVTM, CDR2 ANQGSEA. V was clipped by 3 bases and J by 2 bases, with 16 bases between them. This CDR3 is 15 amino acids long. This CDR3 is CSVDVIGDLNYGYTF. CDR3 sequence (DNA): TGCAGCGTTGATGTTATAGGCGACTTGAACTATGGCTACACCTTC.

This chain joins TRBV19 and TRBJ1-5; D might be TRBD1 (6 bases). The V gene's germline CDR1 is LNHDA and CDR2 SQIVND (reference sequence). This CDR3 has 17 residues. The V end lost 5 bases, the J end lost 7 bases, and 24 bases lay between the germline ends. CDR3 sequence: CASSPSPQTGPRQPQHF. The CDR3, as DNA: TGTGCCAGTAGTCCAAGCCCCCAGACAGGTCCAAGACAGCCCCAGCATTTT.

The chain couples TRBV7-9 to TRBJ1-2; 7 nucleotides align to TRBD1. The germline CDR1 and CDR2 sequences are SEHNR and FQNEAQ (reference sequence). This CDR3 is 14 amino acids long. The J segment lost 4 bases and the V segment lost 6 bases, leaving 8 bases of the junction unmatched. This CDR3 is CASSFTGQVYGYTF. In DNA form, the CDR3 reads TGTGCCAGCAGTTTTACCGGACAGGTCTATGGCTACACCTTC.